The clone carrying this T cell receptor (beta chain) came up a few times. Its antigen is unidentified. TCRdb reprocessed the reads with MiXCR, giving one entry per CDR3 protein. The sample records 740,000 or so distinct CDR3 sequences, roughly 36% being singletons. The sample originates from a study of T cell repertoires in cytomegalovirus infection. Study as a whole: Public TCR beta signatures were indicative of both CMV infection and a matching HLA type.

This CDR3 has 13 amino acids. V lost 6 bases to trimming and J lost 5 bases; unmatched junction nucleotides: 4. Per the germline V gene, CDR1 is LGHNT and CDR2 is FRNRAP. The study's findings and limits: Cumulated frequencies of public TCR beta families served to identify carriers of CMV plus the relevant HLA. Ex vivo, HLA-C-restricted CMV-specific TCR beta clonotypes prevailed over the rest of the response.

The chain carries TRBV12-5 and TRBJ2-4, with 7 nucleotides matching TRBD1. Specimen: PBMCs. The sequence came from a human donor in good health (CMV status not recorded). Some clones in this sample may be carry-over from other donors' samples. The CDR3 DNA follows: TGTGCTAGTGGCCTTACAGGGGAAAACATTCAGTACTTC. Translation gives CASGLTGENIQYF. The entire variable domain, with the rest obtained from reference TRBV12-5 and TRBJ2-4, is as follows: DARVTQTPRHKVTEMGQEVTMRCQPILGHNTVFWYRQTMMQGLELLAYFRNRAPLDDSGMPKDRFSAEMPDATLATLKIQPSEPRDSAVYFCASGLTGENIQYFGAGTRLSVL.